Listed below are T cell receptor beta chains from one sample, sequenced in a study of control samples from healthy donors and cancer patients. TCRdb's copy holds only in-frame clones and misses some; the assay was immunoSEQ multiplex PCR. Here the sample spans 95,000 to 130,000 clones, more than 70% being singletons. The material sequenced was blood. These TCRs come from a woman in her 70s in good health. Both conserved end residues are part of each CDR3. The order of the fields is J gene, D gene, V gene, clone size, CDR3 DNA, CDR3 protein. A D gene is named only where the DNA matches it firmly. Size is stated for part of the rows, as once, few or many counts, or as a class when the clone is expanded.

j_gene: TRBJ1-4
d_gene: TRBD1
v_gene: TRBV7-9
abundance: .
CDR3nt: TGTGCCAGCAGCGCGCTACGACAGGGGGTAGGGCCTAATGAAAAACTGTTTTTT
CDR3aa: CASSALRQGVGPNEKLFF

j_gene: TRBJ1-1
d_gene: .
v_gene: TRBV2
abundance: once
CDR3nt: TGTGCCAGCAAGCGGGACGAAGCTTTCTTT
CDR3aa: CASKRDEAFF

j_gene: TRBJ1-6
d_gene: .
v_gene: TRBV7-5
abundance: .
CDR3nt: TGTGCCAGAAGCTTAGTGAGGTCAGGGGACAGGGGGGGGTCACCCCTCCACTTT
CDR3aa: CARSLVRSGDRGGSPLHF

j_gene: TRBJ2-2
d_gene: .
v_gene: TRBV19
abundance: once
CDR3nt: TGTGCCAGTAGGCCCTCCGGGACCCTTGGAGTCGGGGAGCTGTTTTTT
CDR3aa: CASRPSGTLGVGELFF

j_gene: TRBJ1-1
d_gene: .
v_gene: TRBV11-2
abundance: .
CDR3nt: TGTGCCAGCAGCTTCCAGACACTGATCCCACTTGCAGCTTTCTTT
CDR3aa: CASSFQTLIPLAAFF

j_gene: TRBJ1-4
d_gene: TRBD1
v_gene: TRBV5-1
abundance: .
CDR3nt: TGCGCCAGCAGCAGGAGACAGGGGGCTAATGAAAAACTGTTTTTT
CDR3aa: CASSRRQGANEKLFF

j_gene: TRBJ1-6
d_gene: .
v_gene: TRBV2
abundance: .
CDR3nt: TGTGCCAGCAGATGGGGACCGAGCAATTCACCCCTCCACTTT
CDR3aa: CASRWGPSNSPLHF

j_gene: TRBJ2-7
d_gene: TRBD2
v_gene: TRBV7-9
abundance: .
CDR3nt: TGTGCCAGCAGCTTGGCACAATCGGGAGGTGAGCAGATCTTC
CDR3aa: CASSLAQSGGEQIF

j_gene: TRBJ1-1
d_gene: TRBD1
v_gene: TRBV19
abundance: .
CDR3nt: TGTGCCAGTAGTCCTATTGGACAGGGCCGTCGGAACACTGAAGCTTTCTTT
CDR3aa: CASSPIGQGRRNTEAFF

j_gene: TRBJ2-3
d_gene: TRBD1
v_gene: TRBV5-6
abundance: .
CDR3nt: TGTGCCAGCAGCTCCCCTGGGACAGGCTTAACAGATACGCAGTATTTT
CDR3aa: CASSSPGTGLTDTQYF

j_gene: TRBJ2-1
d_gene: TRBD1
v_gene: TRBV7-9
abundance: .
CDR3nt: TGTGCCAGCAGCGTACAGGGGGGATCCTACAATGAGCAGTTCTTC
CDR3aa: CASSVQGGSYNEQFF

j_gene: TRBJ2-7
d_gene: TRBD1
v_gene: TRBV3-1/TRBV3-2
abundance: few
CDR3nt: TGTGCCAGCAGCCCACCGGGACAGGATGTGGGGGAGCAGTACTTC
CDR3aa: CASSPPGQDVGEQYF

j_gene: TRBJ2-7
d_gene: .
v_gene: TRBV7-9
abundance: .
CDR3nt: TGTGCCAGCAGCTTAGCGGTGGAGCAGTACTTC
CDR3aa: CASSLAVEQYF

j_gene: TRBJ2-3
d_gene: .
v_gene: TRBV7-2
abundance: .
CDR3nt: TGTGCCAGCAGCCCCCAGGCAGGATACGGGGGCACAGATACGCAGTATTTT
CDR3aa: CASSPQAGYGGTDTQYF

j_gene: TRBJ1-6
d_gene: .
v_gene: TRBV5-1
abundance: .
CDR3nt: TGCGCCAGCAGTTTGGGAGGGCTGCCAGGGAATTCACCCCTCCACTTT
CDR3aa: CASSLGGLPGNSPLHF

j_gene: TRBJ2-7
d_gene: .
v_gene: TRBV13
abundance: .
CDR3nt: TGTGCCAGCAGCGTTCGTAGGGAAGGGAGATACGAGCAGTACTTC
CDR3aa: CASSVRREGRYEQYF

j_gene: TRBJ2-5
d_gene: .
v_gene: TRBV4-1
abundance: .
CDR3nt: TGCGCCAGCAAAAATGGGTCCCAAGAGACCCAGTACTTC
CDR3aa: CASKNGSQETQYF

j_gene: TRBJ1-1
d_gene: .
v_gene: TRBV9
abundance: .
CDR3nt: TGTGCCAGCAGCTTCGGAGTGGGGGGGAACACTGAAGCTTTCTTT
CDR3aa: CASSFGVGGNTEAFF

j_gene: TRBJ2-4
d_gene: TRBD1
v_gene: TRBV6-2/TRBV6-3
abundance: once
CDR3nt: TGTGCCAGCAGCCCAGGGGGCAGGTCCAAAAACATTCAGTACTTC
CDR3aa: CASSPGGRSKNIQYF

j_gene: TRBJ1-2
d_gene: .
v_gene: TRBV19
abundance: .
CDR3nt: TGTGCCAGTAGTATATCCGGGTATGGCTACACCTTC
CDR3aa: CASSISGYGYTF

j_gene: TRBJ1-2
d_gene: TRBD1
v_gene: TRBV4-3
abundance: .
CDR3nt: TGCGCCAGCAGCCCAACCGGGACAGGCGCTTATGGCTACACCTTC
CDR3aa: CASSPTGTGAYGYTF

j_gene: TRBJ1-5
d_gene: TRBD1
v_gene: TRBV4-1
abundance: .
CDR3nt: TGCGCCAGCAGCCCAAAGTCCCCCGGGACAGGGGGCAAGTATCAGCCCCAGCATTTT
CDR3aa: CASSPKSPGTGGKYQPQHF

j_gene: TRBJ2-2
d_gene: .
v_gene: TRBV5-6
abundance: few
CDR3nt: TGTGCCAGCAGCTTGTTTCGGTACCAGAACACCGGGGAGCTGTTTTTT
CDR3aa: CASSLFRYQNTGELFF

j_gene: TRBJ1-1
d_gene: .
v_gene: TRBV10-3
abundance: .
CDR3nt: TGTGCCATCAGTGACAGGGGTCGCACTGAAGCTTTCTTT
CDR3aa: CAISDRGRTEAFF

j_gene: TRBJ1-2
d_gene: .
v_gene: TRBV6-5
abundance: .
CDR3nt: TGTGCCAGCAGACCCGACGGGGGGAACTATGGCTACACCTTC
CDR3aa: CASRPDGGNYGYTF

j_gene: TRBJ1-1
d_gene: TRBD1
v_gene: TRBV13
abundance: few
CDR3nt: TGTGCCAGCAGGGGGACAGGCCTTAACACTGAAGCTTTCTTT
CDR3aa: CASRGTGLNTEAFF

j_gene: TRBJ2-2
d_gene: TRBD1
v_gene: TRBV3-1/TRBV3-2
abundance: .
CDR3nt: TGTGCCAGCAGCCAAGTGGGGCCAGGGGGGAACACCGGGGAGCTGTTTTTT
CDR3aa: CASSQVGPGGNTGELFF